The rows below give T cell receptor beta chains drawn from one sample of a study of response to subunit inactivated influenza vaccine. MiXCR, run by TCRdb on the RT-PCR reads, gives a single entry per CDR3 protein. The repertoire has more than 700,000 distinct CDR3 sequences, around 21% of them found once; the top ten carry approximately 10%. Sample: PBMCs from blood, taken less than 6 days after vaccination. Receptor source: a man between 45 and 60 years old who received an inactivated influenza vaccine. The CDR3 runs from the conserved cysteine through the conserved F or W. The order of the fields is D gene, J gene, clone size, V gene, CDR3 protein, CDR3 DNA. The D gene is left open where the match is weak. The listing skips clone size in some rows; elsewhere it reads once, few, many or a size class.

D gene: TRBD2; J gene: TRBJ2-1; clone size: -; V gene: TRBV6-5; CDR3 protein: CASSYGTSGAYNEQFF; CDR3 DNA: TGTGCCAGCAGTTACGGGACTAGCGGGGCCTACAATGAGCAGTTCTTC
D gene: -; J gene: TRBJ2-7; clone size: -; V gene: TRBV6-1; CDR3 protein: CASSEVGLSTYEQYF; CDR3 DNA: TGTGCCAGCAGTGAAGTGGGCCTTTCCACCTACGAGCAGTACTTC
D gene: -; J gene: TRBJ1-2; clone size: -; V gene: TRBV3-1; CDR3 protein: CASSQPGTAGTF; CDR3 DNA: TGTGCCAGCAGCCAACCGGGGACGGCAGGCACCTTC
D gene: TRBD2; J gene: TRBJ2-1; clone size: -; V gene: TRBV6-2/TRBV6-3; CDR3 protein: CASSYSGLAGNNEQFF; CDR3 DNA: TGTGCCAGCAGTTACTCTGGACTAGCGGGAAACAATGAGCAGTTCTTC
D gene: -; J gene: TRBJ2-7; clone size: -; V gene: TRBV10-3; CDR3 protein: CAITPQGKGEQYF; CDR3 DNA: TGTGCCATCACCCCCCAGGGGAAAGGCGAGCAGTACTTC
D gene: -; J gene: TRBJ2-3; clone size: -; V gene: TRBV10-3; CDR3 protein: CAISESYVSTDTQYF; CDR3 DNA: TGTGCCATCAGTGAGTCCTACGTAAGCACAGATACGCAGTATTTT
D gene: -; J gene: TRBJ2-1; clone size: few; V gene: TRBV7-9; CDR3 protein: CASSTPEYGINEQFF; CDR3 DNA: TGTGCCAGCAGCACCCCGGAATATGGGATCAATGAGCAGTTCTTC
D gene: -; J gene: TRBJ2-3; clone size: -; V gene: TRBV6-6; CDR3 protein: CASQRDGTDTQYF; CDR3 DNA: TGTGCCAGTCAAAGGGATGGCACAGATACGCAGTATTTT
D gene: -; J gene: TRBJ2-7; clone size: few; V gene: TRBV28; CDR3 protein: CASSLHLYEQYF; CDR3 DNA: TGTGCCAGCAGTTTGCATCTTTACGAGCAGTACTTC
D gene: -; J gene: TRBJ2-1; clone size: few; V gene: TRBV7-2; CDR3 protein: CASSLGQVNNEQFF; CDR3 DNA: TGTGCCAGCAGCTTAGGACAGGTCAACAATGAGCAGTTCTTC
D gene: -; J gene: TRBJ2-1; clone size: -; V gene: TRBV28; CDR3 protein: CASSLFSGSEQFF; CDR3 DNA: TGTGCCAGCAGTTTATTTTCGGGGAGTGAGCAGTTCTTC
D gene: -; J gene: TRBJ1-4; clone size: -; V gene: TRBV6-5; CDR3 protein: CASSYSDSGSEKLFF; CDR3 DNA: TGTGCCAGCAGTTACTCGGATTCGGGGAGCGAAAAACTGTTTTTT
D gene: TRBD1; J gene: TRBJ1-2; clone size: -; V gene: TRBV28; CDR3 protein: CASSETGQGIYGYTF; CDR3 DNA: TGTGCCAGCAGTGAGACCGGACAGGGGATCTATGGCTACACCTTC
D gene: -; J gene: TRBJ1-5; clone size: few; V gene: TRBV20-1; CDR3 protein: CSADQNWGARDQPQHF; CDR3 DNA: TGCAGTGCCGATCAAAATTGGGGGGCGAGGGATCAGCCCCAGCATTTT
D gene: TRBD1; J gene: TRBJ2-7; clone size: -; V gene: TRBV4-3; CDR3 protein: CASSRTGAAYEQYF; CDR3 DNA: TGCGCCAGCAGCCGCACAGGGGCTGCGTACGAGCAGTACTTC